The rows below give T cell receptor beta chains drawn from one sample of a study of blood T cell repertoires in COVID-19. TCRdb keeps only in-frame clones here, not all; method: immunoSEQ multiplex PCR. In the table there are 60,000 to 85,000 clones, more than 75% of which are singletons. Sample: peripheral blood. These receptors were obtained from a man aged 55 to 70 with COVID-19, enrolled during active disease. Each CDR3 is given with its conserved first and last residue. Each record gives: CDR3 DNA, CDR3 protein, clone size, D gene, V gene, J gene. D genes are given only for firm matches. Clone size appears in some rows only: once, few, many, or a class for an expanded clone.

TGTGCCAGCAGCTTAAATGCGGGACAGGGACTAGGGGAGCAGTACTTC	CASSLNAGQGLGEQYF	NA	NA	TRBV7-3	TRBJ2-7
TGTGCCAGCAGTTCCGTTACGACAGGGGTCAATCAGCCCCAGCATTTT	CASSSVTTGVNQPQHF	NA	TRBD1	TRBV6-2/TRBV6-3	TRBJ1-5
TGTGCCATCAGTATGACAGGGGTCCAAGAGACCCAGTACTTC	CAISMTGVQETQYF	once	TRBD1	TRBV10-3	TRBJ2-5
TGTGCCAGCAGTAAACAAACCTACGAGCAGTACTTC	CASSKQTYEQYF	NA	NA	TRBV2	TRBJ2-7
TGTGCCAGCAGCCAAGATCCCCCCGGGGGAGAGACCCAGTACTTC	CASSQDPPGGETQYF	NA	NA	TRBV3-1/TRBV3-2	TRBJ2-5
TGTGCCAGCAGCCCACCCGGGACTAGCGGTACCGGGGAGCTGTTTTTT	CASSPPGTSGTGELFF	NA	TRBD2	TRBV3-1/TRBV3-2	TRBJ2-2
TGCGCCAGCAGCTCCAGGGGCGTCGGTGAAAAACTGTTTTTT	CASSSRGVGEKLFF	NA	NA	TRBV5-1	TRBJ1-4
TGTGCCAGCAGCTCAACCCAGGGTAGATCTGAAGCTTTCTTT	CASSSTQGRSEAFF	NA	NA	TRBV7-2	TRBJ1-1
TGTGCCAGCAGCTTGGCCTGGGCAGGGGACCAAGAGACCCAGTACTTC	CASSLAWAGDQETQYF	once	NA	TRBV5-6	TRBJ2-5
TGTGCCAGCAGTGAAGCGCTCGGGGGCTACGAGCAGTACTTC	CASSEALGGYEQYF	NA	NA	TRBV6-1	TRBJ2-7
TGTGCCAGCAGTTTACAGGCCCTTAATGAAAAACTGTTTTTT	CASSLQALNEKLFF	NA	NA	TRBV28	TRBJ1-4
TGTGCCACCAGCAGAGATCTGAGGGGACAGGGTCGGGGTGCCAACTATGGCTACACCTTC	CATSRDLRGQGRGANYGYTF	NA	TRBD1	TRBV15	TRBJ1-2
TGTGCCAGCAGCCGACTGGGCAGGGCTGGTGAGCAGTTCTTC	CASSRLGRAGEQFF	few	NA	TRBV3-1/TRBV3-2	TRBJ2-1
TGTGCCAGCAGCGAAACGGGACAGCCAAGGGAGACCCAGTACTTC	CASSETGQPRETQYF	few	TRBD1	TRBV9	TRBJ2-5
TGTGCCAGTAGTCAGGGCCACACTGAAGCTTTCTTT	CASSQGHTEAFF	NA	NA	TRBV19	TRBJ1-1
TGCAGCGTCCTACGACCGGGACAGGGGTTACTTGTCACTGAAGCTTTCTTT	CSVLRPGQGLLVTEAFF	NA	TRBD1	TRBV29-1	TRBJ1-1
TGTGCCAGCACCAAAAAGCGACAGGGGGGCACTAATGAAAAACTGTTTTTT	CASTKKRQGGTNEKLFF	NA	TRBD1	TRBV2	TRBJ1-4
TGTGCCAGCAAAGGCAGGGGGCTTATGGGCTACACCTTC	CASKGRGLMGYTF	once	TRBD1	TRBV6-5	TRBJ1-2
TGTGCCAGTAGTATTTACCCGGGACAGGGGGGTCAGCCCCAGCATTTT	CASSIYPGQGGQPQHF	NA	TRBD1	TRBV19	TRBJ1-5
TGTGCCAGCAGCCAAGTGAGGTTCGGGGAGCTGTTTTTT	CASSQVRFGELFF	NA	NA	TRBV3-1/TRBV3-2	TRBJ2-2
TGCGCCAGCAGCCCAGGGCGGGGGGGCGATCAGCCCCAGCATTTT	CASSPGRGGDQPQHF	NA	NA	TRBV23-1	TRBJ1-5
TGTGCCAGCAGTGGTGCAGGGGGCCGGTTTCAGCCCCAGCATTTT	CASSGAGGRFQPQHF	NA	TRBD1	TRBV2	TRBJ1-5
TGTGCCAGCAGTGAAGGGACTGTTACAGATACGCAGTATTTT	CASSEGTVTDTQYF	once	NA	TRBV6-1	TRBJ2-3
TGTGCCTGGAGCCCACAGGGGATTCAGCCCCAGCATTTT	CAWSPQGIQPQHF	NA	TRBD1	TRBV30	TRBJ1-5
TGTGCCAGCAGCGTAGACCCGGGGGGGGCCGCAAGGGAGCAGTACTTC	CASSVDPGGAAREQYF	few	TRBD2	TRBV9	TRBJ2-7
TGTGCCAGCAGTGAAGCTGGCAACCAAGAGACCCAGTACTTC	CASSEAGNQETQYF	NA	NA	TRBV6-1	TRBJ2-5
TGTGCCAGCAGTTACTCCTACTTGACAGGGCTCAACGAGCAGTACTTC	CASSYSYLTGLNEQYF	NA	TRBD1	TRBV6-5	TRBJ2-7
TGCGCCAGCCAGGCCTACAGCGGAGTAAACAATGAGCAGTTCTTC	CASQAYSGVNNEQFF	NA	NA	TRBV5-1	TRBJ2-1
TGTGCCAGCAGTTACTCATTTGGGCTGGGCACCGGGGAGCTGTTTTTT	CASSYSFGLGTGELFF	NA	NA	TRBV6-5	TRBJ2-2
TGTGCCAGCAGCCCACAAACCAGCTACAATGAGCAGTTCTTC	CASSPQTSYNEQFF	NA	NA	TRBV11-3	TRBJ2-1
TGTGCCAGCAGCACGCAAGGGACAGCTAACTATGGCTACACCTTC	CASSTQGTANYGYTF	NA	TRBD1	TRBV5-6	TRBJ1-2
TGTGCCAGCAGCCAAAAAGGGGGATATGGCTACACCTTC	CASSQKGGYGYTF	NA	NA	TRBV7-9	TRBJ1-2
TGTGCCAGCAGCTTGGACACCGGGACAGGCAGTGGCTACACCTTC	CASSLDTGTGSGYTF	NA	TRBD1	TRBV5-4	TRBJ1-2
TGTGCCAGCAGTTGGGACAGGGAAAAAAACATTCAGTACTTC	CASSWDREKNIQYF	NA	TRBD1	TRBV6-5	TRBJ2-4
TGTGCCACCAGCAGAGAAGGGAGCACCGGGGAGCTGTTTTTT	CATSREGSTGELFF	NA	NA	TRBV15	TRBJ2-2
TGCGCCAGCAGCCTGGATTGGGGGCCAACTAATGAAAAACTGTTTTTT	CASSLDWGPTNEKLFF	NA	NA	TRBV5-1	TRBJ1-4
TGTGCCAGCAGCTCGACGATGACAGGGAAAGAGACCCAGTACTTC	CASSSTMTGKETQYF	NA	TRBD1	TRBV5-6	TRBJ2-5
TGCAGTGCTAGCTCAGGGCACGAGCAGTACTTC	CSASSGHEQYF	few	NA	TRBV20-1	TRBJ2-7
TGTGCCAGCAGTCCGGGACAGGGGGAGCAAGAGCAGTACTTC	CASSPGQGEQEQYF	few	TRBD1	TRBV6-5	TRBJ2-7
TGTGCCTGGAATGGGGGACATATCTACGAGCAGTACTTC	CAWNGGHIYEQYF	NA	NA	TRBV30	TRBJ2-7
TGTGCCAGCAGCTTAAATGTCGGAGGTGAAAAACTGTTTTTT	CASSLNVGGEKLFF	few	NA	TRBV7-9	TRBJ1-4
TGTGCCACCAGTGCCCAGGGGCTCCTGGGGGTTCGGCCAGATACGCAGTATTTT	CATSAQGLLGVRPDTQYF	few	NA	TRBV24-1	TRBJ2-3
TGTGCCAGCAGCTCCACTAGCAGGCATACGCAGTATTTT	CASSSTSRHTQYF	NA	NA	TRBV11-3	TRBJ2-3
TGTGCCAGCAGCACCAGCCCAGGTGGAACCGGGGAGCTGTTTTTT	CASSTSPGGTGELFF	once	NA	TRBV21-1	TRBJ2-2
TGCAGCGAGTCCGGGACAGGGGAAGAGACCCAGTACTTC	CSESGTGEETQYF	NA	TRBD1	TRBV29-1	TRBJ2-5
TGTGCCAGCAGTACCCGGCTAGCGGGAGGAGGGGAGCAGTTCTTC	CASSTRLAGGGEQFF	once	TRBD2	TRBV28	TRBJ2-1